This T cell receptor (beta chain) was captured in a study of patients and donors after allogeneic stem cell transplantation. In its sample, this clonotype was seen a few times. The CDR3 extends over 17 amino acids. V lost 5 bases and J 3 bases, leaving 20 bases between the germline ends. TCRdb reprocessed the RT-PCR reads with MiXCR, giving one entry per CDR3 protein. This table has some 960,000 distinct CDR3 sequences, over 15% appearing once. Sequencing was carried out using blood, either unsorted or a sorted T cell fraction (not recorded which). This rearrangement joins TRBV12-3 or TRBV12-4 to TRBJ1-3; the D gene is possibly TRBD1 (6 bases). The TCR was taken from a human donor who was either an allogeneic HSCT recipient or a stem cell or donor lymphocyte infusion donor (not recorded which). It is not recorded whose cells these are; they may come from a transplant donor. The CDR3 DNA is TGTGCCAGCAGTGGGGGCTTGATACGGCTAGGTGGAAACACCATATATTTT. Amino acids: CASSGGLIRLGGNTIYF.